The T cell receptor (beta chain) described here comes from a study of T cells in women clearing cervical HPV infection. Germline lookup yields CDR1 GTSNPN and CDR2 SVGIG (reference sequence). The length of the CDR3 is 12 residues. Sequencing used immunoSEQ multiplex PCR; TCRdb keeps in-frame clones, though not all of them. The specimen's table records more than 25,000 clones. Of note for this clone: The missing CDR3 end, 3 residues past where the read stops, is filled in from the germline J gene.

The receptor's source is a woman between 18 and 69 years old with a cervical HPV16 infection that either progressed to CIN3+ or cleared (not recorded which). The V call is TRBV30, the J call TRBJ1-1; D not resolved. The sample taken for sequencing was blood buffy coat. The CDR3 loop reads CAWSESRSIAFF. Incomplete CDR3 DNA: TGTGCCTGGAGTGAGTCCAGGTCCATA. Full variable domain (missing parts from reference TRBV30 and TRBJ1-1): SQTIHQWPATLVQPVGSPLSLECTVEGTSNPNLYWYRQAAGRGLQLLFYSVGIGQISSEVPQNLSASRPQDRQFILSSKKLLLSDSGFYLCAWSESRSIAFFGQGTRLTVV.